This is a list of T cell receptor beta chains from one sample in a study of blood T cell repertoires in COVID-19. TCRdb's copy holds only in-frame clones and misses some; the assay was immunoSEQ multiplex PCR. The sample lists about 91,000 clones, about four fifths seen once, with around 10% in the top ten. Sequenced sample: peripheral blood. The receptors shown here come from a woman of 80 years or more with acute or convalescent COVID-19. CDR3s include the opening cysteine and the closing phenylalanine or tryptophan. A D gene is named only where the DNA matches it firmly. Some rows have no size entry. The others give once, few or many, or a class for an expanded clone.

>.|TRBJ2-5|TRBV11-3|17|.
CASSLKGMGALQETQYF
TGTGCCAGCAGCTTAAAAGGAATGGGGGCTCTTCAAGAGACCCAGTACTTC
>.|TRBJ1-5|TRBV19|13|.
CASQGSGDQPQHF
TGTGCCAGTCAGGGGAGCGGCGATCAGCCCCAGCATTTT
>.|TRBJ1-3|TRBV7-2|17|.
CASSLALRGGVGNTIYF
TGTGCCAGCAGCTTAGCCCTTAGGGGTGGGGTGGGAAACACCATATATTTT
>.|TRBJ1-5|TRBV23-1|13|.
CASSHHSNQPQHF
TGCGCCAGCAGTCATCACTCCAATCAGCCCCAGCATTTT
>TRBD1|TRBJ2-3|TRBV6-5|14|.
CASSRQGGTDTQYF
TGTGCCAGCAGCCGACAGGGGGGCACAGATACGCAGTATTTT
>.|TRBJ2-3|TRBV5-1|16|.
CASSLALGGATDTQYF
TGCGCCAGCAGCCTGGCGTTGGGGGGGGCCACAGATACGCAGTATTTT
>.|TRBJ2-2|TRBV29-1|10|.
CSVDTGELFF
TGCAGCGTCGACACCGGGGAGCTGTTTTTT
>.|TRBJ1-4|TRBV7-9|14|.
CASSLGARNEKLFF
TGTGCCAGCAGTTTGGGGGCCAGGAATGAAAAACTGTTTTTT
>TRBD2|TRBJ2-1|TRBV19|15|.
CASSRRERGYNEQFF
TGTGCCAGTAGTCGGCGGGAGCGGGGCTACAATGAGCAGTTCTTC
>TRBD2|TRBJ2-3|TRBV4-3|17|once
CASSQDPHSGRSGTQYF
TGCGCCAGCAGCCAAGATCCCCATAGCGGGAGGTCGGGTACGCAGTATTTT
>TRBD1|TRBJ2-5|TRBV10-3|12|.
CATADRQETQYF
TGTGCCACCGCGGACAGGCAAGAGACCCAGTACTTC
>TRBD1|TRBJ1-3|TRBV10-2|13|.
CASTDRDGNTIYF
TGCGCCAGCACGGACAGGGACGGAAACACCATATATTTT
>TRBD2|TRBJ2-1|TRBV5-1|16|.
CASSSAGVSSYNEQFF
TGCGCCAGCAGCTCGGCGGGGGTAAGCTCCTACAATGAGCAGTTCTTC
>.|TRBJ2-1|TRBV25-1|14|.
CASSGPLVRHEQFF
TGTGCCAGCAGTGGGCCACTAGTTAGACATGAGCAGTTCTTC
>TRBD1|TRBJ1-1|TRBV4-3|16|.
CASSHSRRDRNTEAFF
TGCGCCAGCAGCCACTCCCGCCGGGACAGGAACACTGAAGCTTTCTTT
>.|TRBJ2-1|TRBV3-1/TRBV3-2|12|.
CASSQRTDEQFF
TGTGCCAGCAGCCAACGGACAGATGAGCAGTTCTTC
>.|TRBJ2-1|TRBV7-2|17|.
CASSPSYPGDLYNEQFF
TGTGCCAGCAGCCCTTCCTACCCGGGAGATCTGTACAATGAGCAGTTCTTC
>TRBD2|TRBJ2-1|TRBV14|19|.
CASSQAPYGSGRFIREQFF
TGTGCCAGCAGCCAAGCACCTTATGGGAGCGGGAGGTTCATAAGGGAGCAGTTCTTC
>TRBD2|TRBJ2-3|TRBV7-9|16|.
CASSLLTRGGKDTQYF
TGTGCCAGCAGCCTACTCACTCGGGGGGGTAAAGATACGCAGTATTTT
>TRBD2|TRBJ2-2|TRBV5-4|16|.
CASSWASGRTGGELFF
TGTGCCAGCAGCTGGGCTAGCGGGAGAACGGGCGGGGAGCTGTTTTTT
>.|TRBJ1-4|TRBV5-6|14|.
CASSLHSTNEKLFF
TGTGCCAGCAGCTTACATTCAACTAATGAAAAACTGTTTTTT
>TRBD1|TRBJ1-4|TRBV5-1|15|.
CASSLAKGQGEKLFF
TGCGCCAGCAGCTTGGCCAAGGGACAGGGTGAAAAACTGTTTTTT
>.|TRBJ2-7|TRBV6-5|15|once
CATVNLGTNPYEQYF
TGTGCCACCGTCAACCTCGGGACAAATCCCTACGAGCAGTACTTC
>.|TRBJ2-3|TRBV5-4|16|.
CASSALTSYGTDTQYF
TGTGCCAGCAGCGCCCTGACTAGTTACGGCACAGATACGCAGTATTTT
>.|TRBJ2-4|TRBV21-1|17|.
CASSKGGLAGALNIQYF
TGTGCCAGCAGCAAAGGGGGACTAGCGGGAGCTTTGAACATTCAGTACTTC